Following are 5 T cell receptor beta chains from one sample sequenced in a study of OX40 agonist ivuxolimab in advanced cancers. To prepare the library, the immunoSEQ multiplex PCR assay was applied. TCRdb provides this immuneACCESS table in a form limited to in-frame rearrangements. Some clones are lacking; in checked studies, under half of them reflect an unresolved V gene, and why the rest are absent is not known. The sample table records about 39,000 clones; around nine tenths of these occur just once. The ten largest clones take up 20% to 25% of the sample. Sequenced here: CD4+ or CD8+ T cells sorted from blood, sampled in a trial of the OX40 agonist ivuxolimab. These receptors originate from an adult with an advanced solid tumor such as melanoma, head and neck, liver or kidney cancer.

V and J are TRBV7-9 and TRBJ1-4, with D possibly being TRBD1 (5 bases). The CDR3 runs 14 residues. Trimming took 7 bases from V and 0 from J, leaving 9 bases between them. The germline V gene encodes CDR1 SEHNR and CDR2 FQNEAQ (reference sequence). The CDR3 bases are TGTGCCAGCACGGGGACGACAACTAATGAAAAACTGTTTTTT. This sequence encodes CASTGTTTNEKLFF.

The chain joins TRBV7-9 to TRBJ2-5; perhaps TRBD1 as D (6 bases). V dropped 1 base and J dropped 2 bases, with 17 bases sitting between them. The CDR3 is 17 amino acids. Germline CDR1 is SEHNR and CDR2 is FQNEAQ (reference sequence). CDR3 DNA sequence: TGTGCCAGCAGCTTAGACTCCCTGGGGGCAGCGCAAGAGACCCAGTACTTC. Its protein product is CASSLDSLGAAQETQYF.

The V gene is TRBV29-1, the J gene TRBJ2-1; D not resolved. CDR1 SQVTM and CDR2 ANQGSEA come from the germline V gene. The CDR3 loop spans 13 amino acids. Trimming took 7 bases from V and 7 from J, leaving 17 bases between them. CDR3 sequence: CSAQRQGGNEQFF. For the CDR3, the DNA is TGCAGCGCTCAAAGGCAAGGTGGAAATGAGCAGTTCTTC.

The chain combines TRBV4-2 with TRBJ2-7; D perhaps matches TRBD2 (5 bases). Germline V gives CDR1 LGHNA, CDR2 YNFKEQ. V was cut by 0 bases and J by 6 bases, with 15 bases left in between. This CDR3 is 15 amino acids long. CDR3 bases: TGTGCCAGCAGCCAAGATGTCTTGGCGGGTGGCGAGCAGTACTTC. Translation: CASSQDVLAGGEQYF.

The chain is built from TRBV2 and TRBJ2-7; TRBD1 matches 11 bases. V lost 10 bases to trimming and J lost 4 bases; unmatched junction nucleotides: 9. The CDR3 is 14 residues long. The germline CDR1 and CDR2 sequences are SNHLY and FYNNEI. The CDR3 bases are TGTGCCATCCGGCCAGGGACAGGGGGATACGAGCAGTACTTC. Translating gives CAIRPGTGGYEQYF.